Below, 21 T cell receptor beta chains from the same sample are listed, as sequenced in a study of blood T cell repertoires in COVID-19. Generated by immunoSEQ multiplex PCR, the TCRdb table keeps only in-frame clones and is missing some. Among more than 150,000 clones listed, around 82% were seen once. Source material: PBMCs or T cells enriched from blood (not recorded which). These receptors all stem from a man between 35 and 55 years old who had recovered from COVID-19.

This chain links TRBV18 with TRBJ1-5, with D tentatively TRBD1 (6 bases). Germline V lookup: CDR1 KGHSH, CDR2 LQKENI. CDR3 length: 17 amino acids. With 3 bases removed from V and 5 bases from J, the gap between germline ends came to 20 bases. The CDR3 DNA follows: TGTGCCAGCTCACCTATTAAGCCTCAGGGGAGCGATCAGCCCCAGCATTTT. Protein: CASSPIKPQGSDQPQHF.

V gene TRBV29-1 combines with J gene TRBJ1-2; unclear D gene. This CDR3 has 14 amino acids. The V end lost 3 bases, the J end lost 6 bases, and 17 bases lay between the germline ends. The germline CDR1 and CDR2 sequences are SQVTM and ANQGSEA. CDR3 in amino acids: CSVDGVGGEDGYTF. The CDR3 bases are TGCAGCGTTGATGGGGTGGGCGGGGAGGATGGCTACACCTTC.

This chain uses TRBV15 with TRBJ2-3; TRBD2 aligns across 12 bases. CDR1 is LNHNV, CDR2 YYDKDF, per germline (reference sequence). The CDR3 loop spans 18 amino acids. V shed 0 bases, J shed 3 bases, and the junction held 7 bases outside the gene matches. The CDR3 reads CATSRDLASGRETDTQYF. CDR3 nucleotide sequence: TGTGCCACCAGCAGAGATTTGGCTAGCGGGAGGGAGACAGATACGCAGTATTTT.

This clone was seen a handful of times. V gene TRBV6-5 combines with J gene TRBJ1-2; D is unresolved. Between the trimmed V and J ends, which lost 3 bases and 8 bases, there was a span of 10 bases. CDR3 length equals 12 residues. CDR1 and CDR2 (germline): MNHEY, SVGAGI. The CDR3 bases are TGTGCCAGCAGTTATCCCGGGTACGGCTACACCTTC. Protein product: CASSYPGYGYTF.

The chain combines TRBV6-2 or TRBV6-3 with TRBJ1-5; 7 bases are a match to TRBD1. The V gene's germline CDR1 is MNHEY and CDR2 SVGEGT. The V segment lost 2 bases and the J segment 3 bases; nucleotides outside the gene matches: 4. The CDR3 covers 15 residues. The CDR3 nucleotides are TGTGCCAGCAGTTACCCCGGGACAGTCAATCAGCCCCAGCATTTT. It is translated as CASSYPGTVNQPQHF.

The chain uses TRBV4-2 and TRBJ1-2; 8 nucleotides match TRBD1. In germline, CDR1 is LGHNA, CDR2 YNFKEQ. This CDR3 contains 16 residues. After removal of 0 bases from V and 6 bases from J, the junction contained 9 bases not matched to a gene. The CDR3 sequence: CASSQDHERQGNGYTF. CDR3 DNA: TGTGCCAGCAGCCAAGATCACGAGAGACAGGGGAATGGCTACACCTTC.

The V gene is TRBV9, the J gene TRBJ2-1, with D possibly matching TRBD2 (6 bases). Trimming removed 3 bases from V and 2 bases from J, with 18 bases in between. CDR1 and CDR2 from the germline V gene are SGDLS and YYNGEE. The CDR3 spans 17 residues. CDR3 protein: CASSGSVLGRTYNEQFF. CDR3 DNA sequence: TGTGCCAGCAGCGGCTCCGTACTAGGGAGGACCTACAATGAGCAGTTCTTC.

This clone has a single count. The chain combines TRBV9 with TRBJ1-2; 8 bases map to TRBD1. The CDR3 length is 15 residues. In germline, CDR1 is SGDLS, CDR2 YYNGEE. Trimming removed 2 bases from V and 6 bases from J; junction bases left unmatched: 9. Here the CDR3 reads CASSVGQGYYDGYTF. For the CDR3, the DNA is TGTGCCAGCAGCGTTGGACAGGGCTATTATGATGGCTACACCTTC.

The chain links TRBV7-2 to TRBJ2-7, with 11 bases that match TRBD2. Trimming at V came to 0 bases and at J to 0 bases, leaving 4 bases not matched to a gene. The CDR3 runs 17 residues. In germline, CDR1 is SGHTA, CDR2 FQGNSA. CDR3 DNA: TGTGCCAGCAGCTTAGCCCTAGCGGGGGGCGCCTCCTACGAGCAGTACTTC. This codes for CASSLALAGGASYEQYF.

In this sample, this clone turned up a few times. The V gene is TRBV9, the J gene TRBJ2-1; a weak D match, TRBD1 (5 bases). CDR3 length: 13 amino acids. Germline lookup yields CDR1 SGDLS and CDR2 YYNGEE. Trimming cost V 4 bases and J 6 bases, with 11 bases left between them. The CDR3: CASSTEGANEQFF. CDR3 sequence (DNA): TGTGCCAGCAGCACGGAAGGGGCCAATGAGCAGTTCTTC.

The table lists this clone with a count of one. The V and J genes are TRBV10-2 and TRBJ1-6; D is unresolved. Germline CDR1 is WSHSY and CDR2 is SAAADI. The CDR3 consists of 14 residues. V was clipped by 4 bases and J by 9 bases, with 13 bases between them. The chain's CDR3 is CASSGAGGSSPLHF. CDR3 DNA sequence: TGCGCCAGCAGTGGGGCTGGAGGGAGTTCACCCCTCCACTTT.

The chain uses TRBV30 and TRBJ1-2; the D gene is possibly TRBD1 (6 bases). V dropped 3 bases and J dropped 3 bases, with 14 bases sitting between them. The CDR3 spans 14 residues. Germline lookup yields CDR1 GTSNPN and CDR2 SVGIG (reference sequence). CDR3 sequence (DNA): TGTGCCTGGAGGGCTTGGGGGCTGGACTATGGCTACACCTTC. Protein sequence: CAWRAWGLDYGYTF.

The J gene is TRBJ1-3, the V gene TRBV9; D perhaps matches TRBD1 (6 bases). V lost 3 bases and J 0 bases, leaving 10 bases between the germline ends. This CDR3 contains 15 residues. Germline CDR1 SGDLS, CDR2 YYNGEE. CDR3 DNA: TGTGCCAGCAGCGAGGCACAGGGCTCTGGAAACACCATATATTTT. It translates to CASSEAQGSGNTIYF.

The chain is built from TRBV6-5 and TRBJ1-6, with unresolved D. The CDR3 is 13 residues long. The V end was cut by 5 bases, the J end by 6 bases, with 8 bases between. Germline CDR1 MNHEY, CDR2 SVGAGI. The CDR3, as DNA: TGTGCCAGCAGTACCCTAACTAATTCACCCCTCCACTTT. This encodes CASSTLTNSPLHF.

The count of this clone is one. The chain links TRBV7-2 to TRBJ2-7, with D perhaps TRBD1 (5 bases). The V gene lost 1 base and the J gene lost 2 bases, with 15 bases spanning the gap. Germline V gene data show CDR1 as SGHTA and CDR2 as FQGNSA. This CDR3 is 16 amino acids long. The CDR3 sequence is CASSLGARVIPYEQYF. CDR3 nucleotides: TGTGCCAGCAGCTTAGGGGCCAGGGTAATCCCCTACGAGCAGTACTTC.

The chain combines TRBV19 with TRBJ1-5; possibly TRBD1 for D (6 bases). Looked up from germline, CDR1 is LNHDA and CDR2 is SQIVND (reference sequence). There are 13 residues in the CDR3. Trimming took off 8 bases at V and 4 bases at J, with 12 bases between the two ends. As DNA, the CDR3 is TGTGCCAGTTCCGGGACACCTAATCAGCCCCAGCATTTT. Translating it yields CASSGTPNQPQHF.

This chain uses TRBV6-5 with TRBJ1-6; D not certain. This CDR3 comprises 14 residues. The V end was cut by 6 bases, the J end by 7 bases, with 13 bases between. Germline CDR1 and CDR2: MNHEY and SVGAGI. The CDR3 reads CASSRTRRNSPLHF. DNA for the CDR3: TGTGCCAGCAGCCGCACCCGGAGGAATTCACCCCTCCACTTT.

The chain carries TRBV5-1 and TRBJ2-1, with 9 bases fitting TRBD2. CDR1 SGHRS and CDR2 YFSETQ come from the germline V gene. The CDR3 spans 15 residues. J gave up 5 bases and V 1 base, and 4 bases lay outside the gene matches. The CDR3 protein is CASSLLVAGDNEQFF. As DNA, the CDR3 is TGCGCCAGCAGCTTGTTGGTAGCGGGGGACAATGAGCAGTTCTTC.

This clone was counted a single time. V is TRBV28 and J is TRBJ2-1, with a possible D match to TRBD1 (6 bases). The CDR3 contains 16 residues. CDR1 is MDHEN and CDR2 is SYDVKM in the germline V gene. V was pared by 6 bases and J by 5 bases, with 20 bases between. This CDR3 is CASSPPDSGMNNEQFF. The CDR3, as DNA: TGTGCCAGCAGCCCCCCGGACAGCGGTATGAACAATGAGCAGTTCTTC.

The chain uses TRBV14 and TRBJ2-7; a possible D gene is TRBD2 (6 bases). Germline CDR1 SGHDN, CDR2 FVKESK. Trimming took 2 bases from V and 3 from J, leaving 23 bases between them. This CDR3 is built from 18 residues. CDR3 amino acids: CASSQPGTGGEFYYEQYV. CDR3 in DNA: TGTGCCAGCAGCCAACCCGGGACCGGGGGAGAATTTTACTACGAGCAGTACGTC.

The chain combines TRBV7-9 with TRBJ1-1; TRBD1 matches 7 bases. The V and J ends lost 0 bases and 4 bases, in that order; junction bases with no gene match: 5. Germline V gives CDR1 SEHNR, CDR2 FQNEAQ (reference sequence). CDR3 length: 15 amino acids. The CDR3 is CASSLALTGTTEAFF. CDR3 nucleotides: TGTGCCAGCAGCTTAGCGCTGACAGGGACCACTGAAGCTTTCTTT.